This T cell receptor (beta chain) was recorded in a study of control samples from healthy donors and cancer patients. A single count supports this clone. V lost 7 bases and J lost 6, with 18 bases in between. This CDR3 is built from 14 residues. Germline CDR1 is SNHLY and CDR2 is FYNNEI. Sequencing used immunoSEQ multiplex PCR; TCRdb keeps in-frame clones, though not all of them. The sample gives 150,000 to 200,000 clones, around 94% of which show up once; approximately 1.5% is in the top ten. This rearrangement joins TRBV2 to TRBJ1-1; D ambiguous. The sample comprised blood. The receptor was derived from a man aged 25 to 40 in good health. The CDR3 DNA follows: TGTGCCAGCATGAAATTCGGGTTTTTCGCTGAAGCTTTCTTT. Its protein is CASMKFGFFAEAFF.